The rows below give T cell receptor beta chains drawn from one sample of a study of siplizumab effects on memory and regulatory T cells. Measured with immunoSEQ multiplex PCR; TCRdb has only the in-frame clones, and not every one. The sample contains about 94,000 clones, 85% to 95% of which appear only once. Input material: non-Treg CD4+ T cells sorted from blood. Every receptor here comes from a human donor in good health. Each CDR3 is given with its conserved first and last residue. D genes are given only for firm matches. Size is stated for part of the rows, as once, few or many counts, or as a class when the clone is expanded.

cdr3_nt cdr3_aa d_call clone_size j_call v_call
TGTGCCAGCAGACCCCCTCGGGGGGAGAACACTGAAGCTTTCTTT CASRPPRGENTEAFF . . TRBJ1-1 TRBV6-5
TGTGCCAGCACCGACCCCAAGGACACTGAAGCTTTCTTT CASTDPKDTEAFF . . TRBJ1-1 TRBV7-3
TGTGCCAGCAGCTTGGTAGGACGCAACTATGGCTACACCTTC CASSLVGRNYGYTF . . TRBJ1-2 TRBV5-6
TGTGCCAGCTCACCTTGGGACAACTCCTACGAGCAGTACTTC CASSPWDNSYEQYF . . TRBJ2-7 TRBV18
TGCGCCTCCGCCTTGGTCGGCCCGCCCTACGAGCAGTACTTC CASALVGPPYEQYF . . TRBJ2-7 TRBV5-1
TGTGCCATCCATTCCGGACCCGAGCGCGAGCAGTACTTC CAIHSGPEREQYF . . TRBJ2-7 TRBV10-3
TGTGCCAGCAGCTCCGGGGTACGACCCACAGATACGCAGTATTTT CASSSGVRPTDTQYF . . TRBJ2-3 TRBV7-3
TGTGCCAGCAGAGAAGACAGGGGAAGCAATCAGCCCCAGCATTTT CASREDRGSNQPQHF TRBD1 . TRBJ1-5 TRBV27
TGTGCCTGGAGTGTAGATTCCAATCAGCCCCAGCATTTT CAWSVDSNQPQHF . . TRBJ1-5 TRBV30
TGTGCCTGGAGTAGGCCGGGACTAGCGGGAGGGGGGGGTGAGCAGTTCTTC CAWSRPGLAGGGGEQFF TRBD2 . TRBJ2-1 TRBV30
TGTGCCATCAGTGCTCCGGGACAGGGTTTCAATGAGCAGTTCTTC CAISAPGQGFNEQFF TRBD1 . TRBJ2-1 TRBV10-3
TGTGCCAGCAGCCCGCCCCACGGACAGGGGAGGGACTATGGCTACACCTTC CASSPPHGQGRDYGYTF TRBD1 once TRBJ1-2 TRBV9
TGCGCCAGCAGCCAAGATAGTAGCGTGGGCTACAATGAGCAGTTCTTC CASSQDSSVGYNEQFF . . TRBJ2-1 TRBV4-1
TGTGCCAGCAACAGACAGGGCTGGACTGAAGCTTTCTTT CASNRQGWTEAFF TRBD1 . TRBJ1-1 TRBV6-1
TGTGCCAGCAGCGGGACCGCTCTCATCACCGGGGAGCTGTTTTTT CASSGTALITGELFF . few TRBJ2-2 TRBV9
TGTGCCAGTAGGGCCCAGGGGGGCTACTCCTACGAGCAGTACTTC CASRAQGGYSYEQYF . . TRBJ2-7 TRBV19
TGTGCCAGCAGCCAACCTGGGCCGGGACTAGCGGGAGGAAACGAGCAGTACTTC CASSQPGPGLAGGNEQYF TRBD2 . TRBJ2-7 TRBV14
TGTGCCAGCAGCTTAGGTGTCGAGCTACACACCTTC CASSLGVELHTF . few TRBJ1-2 TRBV7-9
TGTGCCAGCAGCTTAATGGGGACGGTCCAAGAGACCCAGTACTTC CASSLMGTVQETQYF . . TRBJ2-5 TRBV7-3
TGTGCCAGCAGCCTGGTGACAGGGTATGGCTACACCTTC CASSLVTGYGYTF TRBD1 . TRBJ1-2 TRBV2
TGTGCCAGCAGCCAAGGCGGACAGGGAGGGGATGGCTACACCTTC CASSQGGQGGDGYTF TRBD1 . TRBJ1-2 TRBV4-2
TGTGCCAGCAGCCCCGGACTAGCGGGAGGGGAGCTGTTTTTT CASSPGLAGGELFF TRBD2 . TRBJ2-2 TRBV13
TGTGCCAGCAGGATGACAGGGAACACTGAAGCTTTCTTT CASRMTGNTEAFF . once TRBJ1-1 TRBV6-1
TGTGCCATCAGCCCTACAGGGGGCGGTTCTTACTTC CAISPTGGGSYF TRBD1 once TRBJ2-7 TRBV10-3
TGTGCCAGCGGTCGGAGGACAGGAGGCTACGAGCAGTACTTC CASGRRTGGYEQYF TRBD1 . TRBJ2-7 TRBV7-8
TGCAGCGTTGAAGCCGACAGGGGCCAGCCCCAGCATTTT CSVEADRGQPQHF TRBD1 . TRBJ1-5 TRBV29-1
TGTGCCAGCAGCCCCTATAATGAGCAGTTCTTC CASSPYNEQFF . . TRBJ2-1 TRBV6-6
TGCGCCAGCAGCGCCGACCGACTAGCGCTAACTAGCACAGATACGCAGTATTTT CASSADRLALTSTDTQYF TRBD2 . TRBJ2-3 TRBV5-1
TGTGCCAGCAGCCAAGTCATAAATCCAACAGCAGATACGCAGTATTTT CASSQVINPTADTQYF . . TRBJ2-3 TRBV4-2
TGTGCCAGCAGCTCGGGAGGGGATACGCAGTATTTT CASSSGGDTQYF TRBD2 . TRBJ2-3 TRBV14
TGTGCCAGCAGTGAAGCCCTAAGCTCCTATAATTCACCCCTCCACTTT CASSEALSSYNSPLHF . once TRBJ1-6 TRBV6-1
TGTGCCAGCAGCTTCTCAAGCGGGAGTTCAGATACGCAGTATTTT CASSFSSGSSDTQYF TRBD2 . TRBJ2-3 TRBV5-4
TGTGCCAGCAGCTTGGCCACTAGCGGGTTTGCAGATACGCAGTATTTT CASSLATSGFADTQYF TRBD2 . TRBJ2-3 TRBV5-6
TGTGCCAGCACCGTACAGGGGGAGGAGTACGAGCAGTACTTC CASTVQGEEYEQYF TRBD1 . TRBJ2-7 TRBV2
TGTGCCAGCAGTCCACAGGGACGCTCTGGAAACACCATATATTTT CASSPQGRSGNTIYF . . TRBJ1-3 TRBV27
TGTGCCAGCAGTGTAGACGGCAATCAGCCCCAGCATTTT CASSVDGNQPQHF . . TRBJ1-5 TRBV6-1
TGTGCCAGCAAGGGCGAGCGGACGAACACCGGGGAGCTGTTTTTT CASKGERTNTGELFF . . TRBJ2-2 TRBV2
TGTGCCAGCAGCCAAGATAGGGGCACTAATGAAAAACTGTTTTTT CASSQDRGTNEKLFF . . TRBJ1-4 TRBV4-2
TGTGCCAGCAGTGAAGCTCGCGTGATAGGGCAGTTCTTC CASSEARVIGQFF . . TRBJ2-1 TRBV6-1
TGCGCCAGCAGCTCTCTAGGGACGTACCAAGAGACCCAGTACTTC CASSSLGTYQETQYF . . TRBJ2-5 TRBV5-1
TGCGCCAGCAGGGACTACGCGAACACCGGGGAGCTGTTTTTT CASRDYANTGELFF . . TRBJ2-2 TRBV10-2
TGTGCCAGCACTGGACAGGGGAGGAACGAGCAGTACTTC CASTGQGRNEQYF TRBD1 . TRBJ2-7 TRBV2
TGTGCCAGCAGCTGGGCAGGGGCAAATGAGCAGTTCTTC CASSWAGANEQFF . . TRBJ2-1 TRBV7-2
TGTGCCAGCATTCCCGCGGGATCCCCCGATACGCAGTATTTT CASIPAGSPDTQYF . . TRBJ2-3 TRBV25-1
TGTGCCAGCAGTCGACGACAGAGCTATGTAGGCTACACCTTC CASSRRQSYVGYTF . . TRBJ1-2 TRBV6-6
TGTGCCAGCAGCTTGGAACGAGATCAGCCCCAGCATTTT CASSLERDQPQHF . . TRBJ1-5 TRBV5-4
TGTGCCAGCAGCGGGACAGGGGTTGGCTACACCTTC CASSGTGVGYTF TRBD1 . TRBJ1-2 TRBV6-1
TGTGCCAGCAGTTTATTGGGGACGGGGGCGAGACAGCCCCAGCATTTT CASSLLGTGARQPQHF . . TRBJ1-5 TRBV28
TGTGCCAGTACCAGAACAGGGGCTAACTATGGCTACACCTTC CASTRTGANYGYTF TRBD1 . TRBJ1-2 TRBV19
TGTGCCAGCAGTTACGGGACGGGAGAGACCCAGTACTTC CASSYGTGETQYF . . TRBJ2-5 TRBV6-6
TGTGCCACCAGCAGAGATAGGTTGGGGACCTATGGCTACACCTTC CATSRDRLGTYGYTF . . TRBJ1-2 TRBV15
TGTGCCAGCAGTTCGTGGGGCCCGGGGGAGAACGAGCAGTACTTC CASSSWGPGENEQYF . few TRBJ2-7 TRBV6-5